The T cell receptor beta chain under discussion was sequenced for a study of shared clonotypes between healthy human individuals. V lost 3 bases, J lost 4 bases, and 12 bases lay in between. The CDR3 has 14 residues. Germline CDR1 is SEHNR and CDR2 is FQNEAQ (reference sequence). Some clones are missing from TCRdb's copy, which holds only in-frame ones; the method was immunoSEQ multiplex PCR. This sample has under 600,000 clones, with around 78% found just once. This rearrangement joins TRBV7-9 to TRBJ2-5; TRBD2 is a possible D gene (6 bases). This sequence was found in a woman aged 40 to 50 in good health. Some clones in this sample may be carry-over from other donors' samples. What was sequenced was PBMCs. This CDR3 reads CASSLLVGGETQYF. For the CDR3, the DNA is TGTGCCAGCAGCTTGTTAGTGGGGGGAGAGACCCAGTACTTC.